This paragraph covers one TCR beta chain sequence. The record originates from a study of blood T cell repertoires in COVID-19. Study details: Material from acute and convalescent COVID-19 was sourced from the United States, Italy and Spain. PBMCs, B-cell-depleted T cells, or T cells provided the cDNA or gDNA that made up the material.

The method was immunoSEQ multiplex PCR; TCRdb's version includes in-frame clones alone and lacks a portion of them. The sample carries roughly 190,000 clones, roughly nine tenths recorded once. The CDR3 length is 14 residues. Trimming cost V 4 bases and J 5 bases, with 11 bases left between them. The germline V gene has CDR1 SGHDN and CDR2 FVKESK. The sequencing sample was made of peripheral blood. The chain is built from TRBV14 and TRBJ2-2; D gene ambiguous. The receptor comes from a man aged 25-45 years with acute or convalescent COVID-19. CDR3 region: CASSPDLGTGELFF. CDR3 sequence (DNA): TGTGCCAGCAGCCCAGACCTCGGGACCGGGGAGCTGTTTTTT.